This TCR beta chain is drawn from a study of chemoradiotherapy in HPV16-positive cancers. Overall study context: Candidate HPV-specific clones and shared TCR motifs came from a couple of HPV16-positive patients.

Whole-study findings and limits: The functional HPV-specific definition rests on just a couple of HPV16-positive patients. Candidate HPV-specific clones and E7-related TCR motifs grew in tumor during treatment.

Remarks on this clone: The antigen remains undetermined.

Germline CDR1 is ENHRY and CDR2 is SYGVKD. The germline V and J ends were trimmed by 8 bases and 8 bases, with 21 bases remaining between them. This CDR3 contains 14 residues. Method: immunoSEQ multiplex PCR; TCRdb's copy keeps in-frame clones and lacks some. This sample yields 10,000 to 15,000 clones, of which approximately 73% are seen a single time; approximately 2.2% belongs to the top ten. Repertoires were sampled repeatedly during chemoradiotherapy. The chain employs TRBV10-3 and TRBJ1-2; TRBD1 might be the D (5 bases). Sample collection was performed from a patient who underwent chemoradiotherapy. The sequence was collected from a human donor with HPV-associated anogenital cancer. CDR3 residues: CAIDGGSGMGGYTF. For the CDR3, the DNA is TGTGCCATCGACGGGGGGAGTGGGATGGGGGGCTACACCTTC.